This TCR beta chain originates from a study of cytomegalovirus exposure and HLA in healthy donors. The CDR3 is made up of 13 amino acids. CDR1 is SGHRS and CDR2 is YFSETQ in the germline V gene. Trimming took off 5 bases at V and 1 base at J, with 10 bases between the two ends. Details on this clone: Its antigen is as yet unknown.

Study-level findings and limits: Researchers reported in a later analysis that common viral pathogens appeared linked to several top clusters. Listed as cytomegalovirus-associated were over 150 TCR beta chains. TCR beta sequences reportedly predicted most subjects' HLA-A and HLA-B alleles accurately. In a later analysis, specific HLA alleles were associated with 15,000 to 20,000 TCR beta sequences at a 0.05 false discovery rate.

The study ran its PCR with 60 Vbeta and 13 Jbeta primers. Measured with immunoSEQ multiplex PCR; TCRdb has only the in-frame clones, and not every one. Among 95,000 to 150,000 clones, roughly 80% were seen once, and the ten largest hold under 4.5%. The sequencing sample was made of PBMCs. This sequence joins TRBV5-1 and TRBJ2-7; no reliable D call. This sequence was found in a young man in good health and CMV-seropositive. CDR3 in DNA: TGCGCCAGCAGTATGATAGTTTCCTACGAGCAGTACTTC. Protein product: CASSMIVSYEQYF.